This T cell receptor beta chain was sequenced for a study of cytomegalovirus exposure and HLA in healthy donors. The PCR had 60 Vbeta and 13 Jbeta primers. Measured with immunoSEQ multiplex PCR; TCRdb has only the in-frame clones, and not every one. The data contain 150,000 to 200,000 clones, over 65% of them seen just once; the ten biggest clones take up around 2.2%. CDR3 length: 14 amino acids. The V gene's germline CDR1 is SEHNR and CDR2 FQNEAQ (reference sequence). V was cut by 3 bases and J by 11 bases, with 17 bases left in between. To note about this clone: Its matching antigen is unknown.

General study points: Being productive about 87% or about 30% of the time was typical of most TCR beta V segments in an earlier analysis.

This rearrangement joins TRBV7-9 to TRBJ1-3, with a tentative D call TRBD1 (6 bases). The sample consisted of PBMCs. The sequence came from a man aged 60 to 75 in good health and CMV-seronegative. CDR3 nucleotide sequence: TGTGCCAGCAGCTTCGTGGGACAATCGGATCCCATATATTTT. This gives the protein CASSFVGQSDPIYF.